This passage covers 14 T cell receptor beta chains from one sample sequenced in a study of blood T cells in healthy people across ages. The use of a sample-barcoded 5' primer and a J-beta primer mix characterized a second PCR of roughly 7 to 11 cycles. TCRdb re-called the 5' RACE reads through MiXCR, storing one row per CDR3 protein. The sample carries more than 500,000 distinct CDR3 sequences, about 27% recorded once. These data also formed part of another study, on T cells of mothers and their children.

The sequenced sample consisted of blood. These receptors all come from a boy aged 2-9 years in good health.

The chain couples TRBV7-6 to TRBJ2-1; TRBD2 might be the D (6 bases). Germline V gene sequence: CDR1 SGHVS, CDR2 FNYEAQ. The CDR3 extends over 15 amino acids. Trimming pared 5 bases from V and 6 bases from J, leaving 17 bases between. CDR3 DNA sequence: TGTGCCAGCAGCCCTCCGGGACTGCAATTCAATGAGCAGTTCTTC. This gives the protein CASSPPGLQFNEQFF.

The chain has TRBV15 and TRBJ2-7; TRBD1 matches at 10 bases. The V gene end was trimmed by 8 bases and the J gene end by 4 bases; junction bases not matched to a gene: 8. Germline CDR1 reads LNHNV; CDR2 reads YYDKDF (reference sequence). The CDR3 sequence is 14 residues long. The CDR3 nucleotides read TGTGCCACCGCTTGGGACAGGGGATGGTACGAGCAGTACTTC. This gives the protein CATAWDRGWYEQYF.

Of note for this clonotype: One end of the junction is discordant with germline, which a read error may explain. The rearrangement joins TRBV27 to TRBJ2-7, with 7 bases that match TRBD1. This CDR3 has 14 amino acids. Germline lookup yields CDR1 MNHEY and CDR2 SMNVEV (reference sequence). CDR3: CASSFGTGAYGQYF. DNA for the CDR3: TGTGCCAGCAGTTTCGGAACAGGGGCCTACGGGCAGTACTTC.

This rearrangement joins TRBV12-3 or TRBV12-4 to TRBJ2-7; D tentatively reads TRBD1 or TRBD2 (6 bases each). V lost 7 bases and J 4 bases, leaving 17 bases between the germline ends. This CDR3 region has 14 residues. DNA of the CDR3: TGTGCCAGCACCCAAGAGGGGGGAACGTACGAGCAGTACTTC. This codes for CASTQEGGTYEQYF.

In this sample, this clonotype turned up a few times. V is TRBV11-2 and J is TRBJ1-3; D might be TRBD1 (5 bases). The V end lost 2 bases, the J end lost 8 bases, and 10 bases lay between the germline ends. Per the germline V gene, CDR1 is SGHAT and CDR2 is FQNNGV. The CDR3 is 13 amino acids. CDR3 sequence reads: CASSLYQGYTIYF. The CDR3 nucleotides read TGTGCCAGCAGCTTATACCAGGGATACACCATATATTTT.

A few counts support this clonotype. Sequence at one end of the junction differs from germline and may be a read error. This chain uses TRBV6-2 or TRBV6-3 with TRBJ2-1; 7 bases line up with TRBD1. In germline, CDR1 is MNHEY, CDR2 SVGEGT. This CDR3 comprises 15 residues. CDR3 sequence reads: CAISGANDRVDEQFF. The DNA for the CDR3 is TGTGCCATCAGTGGGGCTAATGACAGGGTTGATGAGCAGTTCTTC.

The V and J genes are TRBV25-1 and TRBJ1-2; a possible D gene is TRBD1 (5 bases). This CDR3 has 16 residues. Germline V gene sequence: CDR1 MGHDK, CDR2 SYGVNS. V lost 3 bases to trimming and J lost 5 bases, with 19 bases between them. CDR3 coding DNA: TGTGCCAGCAGTGATCCGGGTCGACGGGGCCTATATGGCTACACCTTC. Protein product: CASSDPGRRGLYGYTF.

This clonotype showed up just a few times. The V gene is TRBV5-1, the J gene TRBJ2-1, with 12 positions matching TRBD2. V trimming: 0 bases; J trimming: 7 bases; junction bases outside the gene matches: 11. This CDR3 has 18 amino acids. The germline V gene encodes CDR1 SGHRS and CDR2 YFSETQ. Written as DNA, the CDR3 is TGCGCCAGCAGCTTGGAGGGTCTAGCGGGAGGGCCCGGTAATGAGCAGTTCTTC. Protein sequence: CASSLEGLAGGPGNEQFF. Filled out from reference TRBV5-1 and TRBJ2-1, the complete variable domain reads KAGVTQTPRYLIKTRGQQVTLSCSPISGHRSVSWYQQTPGQGLQFLFEYFSETQRNKGNFPGRFSGRQFSNSRSEMNVSTLELGDSALYLCASSLEGLAGGPGNEQFFGPGTRLTVL.

This sequence joins TRBV9 and TRBJ2-2, with D maybe TRBD2 (7 bases). Trimming cost V 3 bases and J 7 bases, with 19 bases left between them. This CDR3 is 16 amino acids long. Germline values: CDR1 SGDLS, CDR2 YYNGEE. In DNA, the CDR3 is TGTGCCAGCAGCGGGGAGGGGGGGCGTCTTCACGGGGAGCTGTTTTTT. Amino acid sequence: CASSGEGGRLHGELFF.

The J gene is TRBJ1-1, the V gene TRBV6-5, with D possibly TRBD1 on 6 matching bases. The ends were cut back, 0 bases at V and 0 bases at J, with 20 bases in the middle. CDR3 size: 19 residues. The V gene's germline CDR1 is MNHEY and CDR2 SVGAGI. The CDR3 sequence is CASSYSNWGGHDLNTEAFF. The CDR3 DNA sequence: TGTGCCAGCAGTTACTCGAATTGGGGGGGGCACGACTTGAACACTGAAGCTTTCTTT.

The genes are TRBV20-1 and TRBJ2-5; 12 nucleotides match TRBD2. Matching the DNA end better, TRBJ2-7 makes the J call doubtful. Looked up from germline, CDR1 is DFQATT and CDR2 is SNEGSKA (reference sequence). This CDR3 has 14 residues. The CDR3 coding sequence is TGCAGTGCTTGGACTAGCGGGGCCTCCTACGAGCAGTACTTC. Its protein is CSAWTSGASYEQYF.

This clonotype has more than one count but fewer than ten. V gene TRBV19 combines with J gene TRBJ2-5; weak D call: TRBD1 (6 bases). V gave up 8 bases and J gave up 5 bases, with 21 bases separating them. Per the germline V gene, CDR1 is LNHDA and CDR2 is SQIVND (reference sequence). The CDR3 loop spans 15 amino acids. Written as DNA, the CDR3 is TGTGCCAGTCGCGCCCGAGACAGGCCTTCGGAGACCCAGTACTTC. Protein: CASRARDRPSETQYF.

CDR3 amino acids: CASSYGQVLSYEQYF. The CDR3 DNA reads TGTGCCAGCAGTTACGGACAGGTGCTCTCCTACGAGCAGTACTTC. V is TRBV12-3 or TRBV12-4 and J is TRBJ2-7, with 7 bases aligning to TRBD1. V dropped 4 bases and J dropped 0; count of bases not matched to a gene: 6. The CDR3 sequence is 15 residues long.

In the case of this clonotype: A clone one base away is much larger, so this may be a read error. The J gene is TRBJ2-3, the V gene TRBV13; D uncertain. From germline, CDR1 is PRHDT and CDR2 FYEKMQ (reference sequence). The CDR3 has 14 residues. Between the trimmed V and J ends, which lost 11 bases and 2 bases, there was a span of 17 bases. This chain's CDR3 is CASCPRTNTDTQYF. In nucleotides, the CDR3 is TGTGCCTCCTGCCCCCGCACTAACACAGATACGCAGTATTTT.